This T cell receptor beta chain emerged from a study of OX40 agonist ivuxolimab in advanced cancers. At the level of the study: Across the patients, intravenous ivuxolimab was delivered every 2 weeks at 0.01 to 10 mg/kg. Of mixed ages from roughly 23 to 80 and averaging approximately 60 years, the group was about 80% male. The study's findings and limits: The 0.1-3.0 mg/kg partial responders had among the lowest clonal expansion.

A word on this clone: The antigen remains undetermined.

Here immunoSEQ multiplex PCR was the method, and the copy in TCRdb shows in-frame clones only, minus some. The table shows 60,000 to 65,000 clones, with 80% to 95% occurring only once. The germline V gene encodes CDR1 LNHDA and CDR2 SQIVND (reference sequence). CDR3 size: 16 residues. With V trimmed by 9 bases and J by 7 bases, 14 bases remained unmatched. The sequences come from CD4+ or CD8+ T cells sorted from blood, collected in a trial of the OX40 agonist ivuxolimab. This TCR was recovered from an adult with an advanced solid tumor such as melanoma, head and neck, liver or kidney cancer. This rearrangement joins TRBV19 to TRBJ1-6; TRBD1 matches at 8 bases. The CDR3 DNA reads as TGTGCCAGCAACTCTCAGGGGGCGCTTCCCAATTCACCCCTCCACTTT. Its protein is CASNSQGALPNSPLHF.